The clone carrying this TCR beta chain appeared a few times. Original analysis: Reference gene primer amplification yielded estimated nucleated cell counts. TCRdb's table, derived via immunoSEQ multiplex PCR, lists solely in-frame clones and lacks some. V, J and clone size are those of that table, while D and trimming were read from the DNA. The sample has 140,000 to 150,000 clones, 84% seen once. The data belong to a study of blood T cell repertoires in COVID-19. Study as a whole: COVID-19 samples from acute and convalescent phases originated in the United States, Italy and Spain. Sources were T cells, B-cell-depleted T cells, or PBMCs; the material itself was cDNA or gDNA.

The TCR comes from a man aged 55 to 70 with active or convalescent COVID-19. Sequencing was done on a sample of peripheral blood.

DNA of the CDR3: TGTGCCAGCAGCGCAGGAGGGAGACTCAATAGCAATCAGCCCCAGCATTTT. Translating gives CASSAGGRLNSNQPQHF. The chain is built from TRBV5-6 and TRBJ1-5; the D is unclear. Trimming removed 4 bases at V and 0 bases at J, with 17 bases between. The germline V gene encodes CDR1 SGHDT and CDR2 YYEEEE. The CDR3 spans 17 residues.